The 2 T cell receptor beta chains presented below share a single source sample, sequenced in a study of T cell responses to AZD1222 COVID-19 vaccine. TCRdb keeps only in-frame clones here, not all; method: immunoSEQ multiplex PCR. The table includes 150,000 to 200,000 clones, approximately 94% detected once. This specimen was peripheral blood, taken 28 days after the second AZD1222 dose. The receptors derive from an adult who received the AZD1222 COVID-19 vaccine.

The chain links TRBV27 to TRBJ1-5; no clear D gene. This CDR3 is 14 amino acids long. Trimming stripped 6 bases from V and 2 bases from J, with 11 bases between. CDR1 is MNHEY, CDR2 SMNVEV, per germline (reference sequence). The CDR3 reads CASSPEWGNQPQHF. CDR3 coding DNA: TGTGCCAGCAGCCCCGAGTGGGGCAATCAGCCCCAGCATTTT.

The chain uses TRBV5-1 and TRBJ1-2, with D uncertain. V shed 1 base and J shed 0 bases, with 13 bases lying between them. Germline V CDR1 and CDR2: SGHRS, YFSETQ. The CDR3 is 16 amino acids. CDR3 DNA: TGCGCCAGCAGCTTGACGGGAAACCTAGCTAACTATGGCTACACCTTC. This codes for CASSLTGNLANYGYTF.